This T cell receptor (beta chain) was found in a study of blood T cell repertoires in COVID-19. Overall study: COVID-19 samples from acute and convalescent phases originated in the United States, Italy and Spain. From T cells, B-cell-depleted T cells, or PBMCs came the material, which was cDNA or gDNA.

In the authors' workflow: Amplification with reference gene primers provided the estimates of nucleated cell counts. Method: immunoSEQ multiplex PCR; TCRdb's copy keeps in-frame clones and lacks some. D and trimming were read from the DNA, whereas the V and J calls and clone size are those reported in that table. The data show 150,000 to 200,000 clones, roughly four fifths seen once. It was during active infection that Seattle patients were enrolled and then longitudinally followed. This clone was seen a few times. The CDR3 spans 20 residues. V gene TRBV21-1 combines with J gene TRBJ2-1; no check of the table's D call, TRBD2, against the DNA was made. TRBV21-1 is a listed pseudogene. Input material: peripheral blood. The receptor was isolated from a woman older than 75 with COVID-19, enrolled during active disease. The CDR3 is CASSKDWTSGGATVDDEQFF. The CDR3 DNA reads as TGTGCCAGCAGCAAAGACTGGACTAGCGGGGGGGCCACGGTCGACGATGAGCAGTTCTTC.